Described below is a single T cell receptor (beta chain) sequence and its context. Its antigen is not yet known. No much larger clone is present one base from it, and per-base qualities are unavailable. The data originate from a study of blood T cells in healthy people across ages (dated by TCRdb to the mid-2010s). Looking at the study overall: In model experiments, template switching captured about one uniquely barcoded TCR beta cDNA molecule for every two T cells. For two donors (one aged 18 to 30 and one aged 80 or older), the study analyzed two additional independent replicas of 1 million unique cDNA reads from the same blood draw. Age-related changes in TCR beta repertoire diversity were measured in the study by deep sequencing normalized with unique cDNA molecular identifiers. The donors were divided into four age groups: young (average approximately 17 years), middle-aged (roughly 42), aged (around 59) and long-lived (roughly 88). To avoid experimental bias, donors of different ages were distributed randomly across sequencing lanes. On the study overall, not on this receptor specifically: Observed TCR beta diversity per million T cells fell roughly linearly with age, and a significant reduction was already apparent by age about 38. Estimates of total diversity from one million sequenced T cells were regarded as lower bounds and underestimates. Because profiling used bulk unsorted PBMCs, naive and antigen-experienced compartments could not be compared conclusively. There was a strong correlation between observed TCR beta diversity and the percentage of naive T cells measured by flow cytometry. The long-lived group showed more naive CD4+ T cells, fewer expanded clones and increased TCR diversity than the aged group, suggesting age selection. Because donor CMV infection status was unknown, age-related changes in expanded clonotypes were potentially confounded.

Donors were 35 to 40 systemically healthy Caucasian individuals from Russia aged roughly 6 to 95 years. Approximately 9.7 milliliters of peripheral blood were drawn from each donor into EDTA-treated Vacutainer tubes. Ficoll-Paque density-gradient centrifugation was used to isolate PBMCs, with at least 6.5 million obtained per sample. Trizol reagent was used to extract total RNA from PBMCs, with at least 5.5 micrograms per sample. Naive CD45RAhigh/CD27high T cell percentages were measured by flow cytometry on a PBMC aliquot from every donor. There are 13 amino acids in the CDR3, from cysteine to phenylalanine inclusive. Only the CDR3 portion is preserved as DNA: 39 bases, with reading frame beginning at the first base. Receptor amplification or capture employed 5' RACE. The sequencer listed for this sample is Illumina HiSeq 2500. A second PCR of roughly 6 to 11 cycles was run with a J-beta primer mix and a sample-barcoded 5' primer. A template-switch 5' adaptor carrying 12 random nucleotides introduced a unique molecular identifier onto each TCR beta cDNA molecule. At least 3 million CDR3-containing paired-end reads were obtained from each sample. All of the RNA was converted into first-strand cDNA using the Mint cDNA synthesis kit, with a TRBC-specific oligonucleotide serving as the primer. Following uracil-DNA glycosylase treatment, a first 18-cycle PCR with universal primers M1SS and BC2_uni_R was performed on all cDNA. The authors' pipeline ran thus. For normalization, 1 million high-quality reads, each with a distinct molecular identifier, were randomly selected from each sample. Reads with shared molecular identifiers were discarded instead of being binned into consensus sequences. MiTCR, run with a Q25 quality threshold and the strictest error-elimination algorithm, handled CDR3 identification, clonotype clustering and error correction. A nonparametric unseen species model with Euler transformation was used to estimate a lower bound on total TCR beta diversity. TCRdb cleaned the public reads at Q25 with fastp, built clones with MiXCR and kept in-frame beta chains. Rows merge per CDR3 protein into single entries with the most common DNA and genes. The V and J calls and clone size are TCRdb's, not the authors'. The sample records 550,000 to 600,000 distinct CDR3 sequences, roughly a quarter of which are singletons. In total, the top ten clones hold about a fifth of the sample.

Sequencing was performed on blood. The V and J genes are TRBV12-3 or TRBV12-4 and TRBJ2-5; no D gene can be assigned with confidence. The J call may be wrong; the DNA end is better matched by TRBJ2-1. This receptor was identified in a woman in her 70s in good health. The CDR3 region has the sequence CASSLETINEQFF. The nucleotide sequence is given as TGTGCCAGCAGTTTGGAGACCATCAATGAGCAGTTCTTC.